Presented here are 3 T cell receptor beta chains from one specimen sequenced in a study of cytomegalovirus exposure and HLA in healthy donors. Primers included in the PCR were 60 Vbeta and 13 Jbeta primers. The method was immunoSEQ multiplex PCR; TCRdb's version includes in-frame clones alone and lacks a portion of them. The sample holds about 140,000 clones, about four fifths seen once. The sample taken for sequencing was PBMCs. The receptors here all came from a female donor in good health and CMV-seronegative.

This clone was detected only a few times. The chain joins TRBV5-6 to TRBJ2-7, with D possibly being TRBD2 (5 bases). V lost 2 bases, J lost 5 bases, and 11 bases lay in between. CDR1 and CDR2 from the germline V gene are SGHDT and YYEEEE. This CDR3 comprises 13 residues. The CDR3 DNA reads as TGTGCCAGCAGCTTTACGGGGTACGACGAGCAGTACTTC. Encoded protein: CASSFTGYDEQYF.

The chain recombines TRBV5-3 with TRBJ1-5; D perhaps matches TRBD1 (6 bases). TRBV5-3 is marked as an open reading frame, function uncertain. The CDR3 spans 13 residues. The ends were cut back, 1 base at V and 10 bases at J, with 12 bases in the middle. CDR3 DNA sequence: TGTGCCAGAAGCTTGTGGGGGCTGGGACCCCAGCATTTT. Translating it yields CARSLWGLGPQHF.

The chain couples TRBV5-1 to TRBJ2-7, with 10 bases that match TRBD1. This CDR3 contains 14 residues. With V trimmed by 4 bases and J by 5 bases, 6 bases remained unmatched. CDR1 is SGHRS, CDR2 YFSETQ, per germline. The CDR3 protein is CASSQDRGLDEQYF. The CDR3, as DNA: TGCGCCAGCAGCCAAGACAGGGGGCTCGACGAGCAGTACTTC.